This TCR beta chain comes out of a study of shared clonotypes between healthy human individuals. Study background: Every donor yielded three CD4 naive, three CD4 memory, two CD8 naive and one CD8 memory plate.

Terminally differentiated effector memory CD45RA+ cells were left out of the naive CD8 fraction, which was CD45RO-negative and positively selected for CCR7. Every donor, a Caucasian adult, lived in Nashville, Tennessee. Sequencing used immunoSEQ multiplex PCR; TCRdb keeps in-frame clones, though not all of them. The sample yields over 2,000,000 clones, 80% to 95% seen once. V was clipped by 1 base and J by 7 bases; unmatched bases: 9. This CDR3 region has 15 residues. Germline CDR1 is SGHTA and CDR2 is FQGTGA. This clonotype was obtained from a man younger than 30 in good health. Some clones in this sample may be carry-over from other donors' samples. This chain links TRBV7-3 with TRBJ2-7; 8 positions agree with TRBD1. Sample: naive CD8+ T cells from PBMCs. CDR3: CASSLKVTGVSEQYF. In DNA, the CDR3 is TGTGCCAGCAGCTTAAAGGTGACAGGGGTGAGTGAGCAGTACTTC.